A selection of T cell receptor beta chains follows, all from one sample in a study of blood T cell repertoires in COVID-19. Assay: immunoSEQ multiplex PCR; the TCRdb copy retains only in-frame clones and omits some. Of some 170,000 clones listed, 82% were seen once; the top ten hold over 7.5%. The specimen sequenced was peripheral blood. The receptors were gathered from a woman in her 70s with acute or convalescent COVID-19. The CDR3 runs from the conserved cysteine through the conserved F or W. The D gene is left open where the match is weak. The listing skips clone size in some rows; elsewhere it reads once, few, many or a size class.

clone_size	d_call	v_call	j_call	cdr3_aa	cdr3_nt
NA	TRBD2	TRBV6-4	TRBJ2-2	CASSRDYSNTGELFF	TGTGCCAGCAGTAGGGACTATTCGAACACCGGGGAGCTGTTTTTT
NA	NA	TRBV7-9	TRBJ2-5	CASSLRGTETQYF	TGTGCCAGCAGCTTAAGGGGTACAGAGACCCAGTACTTC
NA	TRBD2	TRBV4-3	TRBJ2-3	CASSQDLGLAGGWVDTQYF	TGCGCCAGCAGCCAAGATCTCGGACTAGCGGGGGGGTGGGTAGATACGCAGTATTTT
NA	NA	TRBV12-3/TRBV12-4	TRBJ1-1	CASGLQGNTEAFF	TGTGCCAGCGGATTACAGGGGAACACTGAAGCTTTCTTT
NA	NA	TRBV19	TRBJ1-2	CASSIPGGNYGYTF	TGTGCCAGTAGTATACCCGGGGGGAACTATGGCTACACCTTC
NA	TRBD1	TRBV2	TRBJ1-2	CASSGTRQGDGYTF	TGTGCCAGCAGTGGGACAAGACAGGGAGATGGCTACACCTTC
NA	NA	TRBV11-3	TRBJ2-1	CASQGGGEQFF	TGTGCCAGCCAAGGGGGGGGTGAGCAGTTCTTC
NA	TRBD1	TRBV19	TRBJ1-3	CASCRDRGSGNTIYF	TGTGCCAGTTGCCGGGACAGGGGTTCTGGAAACACCATATATTTT
once	TRBD2	TRBV7-9	TRBJ2-3	CASSSGLAGSTDTQYF	TGTGCCAGCAGCTCGGGACTAGCGGGCAGCACAGATACGCAGTATTTT
once	NA	TRBV28	TRBJ2-2	CASRLGQQDGELFF	TGTGCCAGCCGGCTAGGTCAACAGGACGGGGAGCTGTTTTTT
once	TRBD1	TRBV19	TRBJ2-7	CASRSQGAGSSYEQYF	TGTGCCAGCAGATCCCAGGGGGCGGGATCCTCCTACGAGCAGTACTTC
NA	NA	TRBV7-2	TRBJ2-7	CASSLGGGLTIEQYF	TGTGCCAGCAGCTTAGGGGGTGGACTAACCATCGAGCAGTACTTC
NA	TRBD2	TRBV30	TRBJ2-1	CAWSASGRGEQFF	TGTGCCTGGAGTGCTAGCGGGAGAGGTGAGCAGTTCTTC
NA	NA	TRBV14	TRBJ2-2	CASSQIGGLAGELFF	TGTGCCAGCAGCCAAATCGGGGGGCTTGCCGGGGAGCTGTTTTTT
NA	TRBD2	TRBV7-3	TRBJ2-1	CASSLSSGPGYNEQFF	TGTGCCAGCAGCTTATCTAGCGGCCCTGGCTACAATGAGCAGTTCTTC
NA	NA	TRBV28	TRBJ1-4	CASAQLRVGNEKLFF	TGTGCCAGCGCCCAACTCAGGGTTGGTAATGAAAAACTGTTTTTT
NA	NA	TRBV5-4	TRBJ1-6	CASSSDPGNSPLHF	TGTGCCAGCAGCTCGGACCCAGGGAATTCACCCCTCCACTTT
NA	NA	TRBV15	TRBJ2-7	CATSSITHGTQVHEQYF	TGTGCCACCAGCAGTATAACACATGGGACTCAGGTTCACGAGCAGTACTTC
NA	TRBD2	TRBV24-1	TRBJ2-1	CATSARPGTSGRVSSYNEQFF	TGTGCCACCAGTGCCCGTCCCGGGACTAGCGGGAGGGTTTCCTCCTACAATGAGCAGTTCTTC
NA	TRBD1	TRBV30	TRBJ1-2	CAFRDRYFRGYTF	TGTGCCTTCCGGGACAGGTACTTTCGTGGCTACACCTTC
NA	TRBD1	TRBV7-2	TRBJ1-5	CASGDRYSNQPQHF	TGTGCCAGCGGGGACAGATATAGCAATCAGCCCCAGCATTTT
once	TRBD1	TRBV2	TRBJ1-4	CASSGGTASNEKLFF	TGTGCCAGCAGTGGAGGGACAGCCTCAAATGAAAAACTGTTTTTT
few	TRBD1	TRBV9	TRBJ1-2	CASSAAGTGGNPFGGYTF	TGTGCCAGCAGCGCGGCCGGGACAGGGGGTAACCCTTTCGGAGGCTACACCTTC
NA	NA	TRBV27	TRBJ2-2	CASSSPGGAAGELFF	TGTGCCAGCAGTTCCCCCGGTGGGGCCGCCGGGGAGCTGTTTTTT
NA	NA	TRBV19	TRBJ1-2	CASGPVDSNIYGYTF	TGTGCCAGTGGGCCGGTGGACAGCAACATCTATGGCTACACCTTC
few	TRBD1	TRBV7-9	TRBJ2-6	CASSTSRQGTSLSGANVLTF	TGTGCCAGCAGCACTAGTCGACAGGGTACCTCTCTCTCTGGGGCCAACGTCCTGACTTTC
NA	NA	TRBV24-1	TRBJ1-2	CATSNQGWDGYTF	TGTGCCACCAGTAACCAGGGGTGGGATGGCTACACCTTC
few	NA	TRBV28	TRBJ1-6	CASSRGANNSPLHF	TGTGCCAGCAGTCGCGGGGCCAATAATTCACCCCTCCACTTT
NA	NA	TRBV7-2	TRBJ1-2	CASSLTANYGYTF	TGTGCCAGCAGCTTAACAGCCAACTATGGCTACACCTTC
few	NA	TRBV19	TRBJ1-1	CASSITGWNTEAFF	TGTGCCAGTAGTATTACGGGATGGAACACTGAAGCTTTCTTT
NA	NA	TRBV5-1	TRBJ1-5	CASSSTGNSNQPQHF	TGCGCCAGCAGCTCTACAGGGAATAGCAATCAGCCCCAGCATTTT
NA	NA	TRBV18	TRBJ2-5	CASSPPSGTTLETQYF	TGTGCCAGCTCACCACCGTCCGGGACAACCCTAGAGACCCAGTACTTC
NA	NA	TRBV7-2	TRBJ2-3	CASSLGGGADTQYF	TGTGCCAGCAGCTTAGGTGGTGGAGCAGATACGCAGTATTTT
NA	NA	TRBV18	TRBJ2-1	CAYREKPNEQFF	TGTGCCTACCGGGAAAAACCTAATGAGCAGTTCTTC
NA	TRBD1	TRBV7-2	TRBJ1-1	CASSQWTGGSGEAFF	TGTGCCAGCAGCCAGTGGACAGGGGGGAGCGGTGAAGCTTTCTTT
NA	NA	TRBV6-2/TRBV6-3	TRBJ1-2	CASSGAQGRHGYTF	TGTGCCAGCAGTGGCGCCCAGGGGCGCCATGGCTACACCTTC
few	NA	TRBV27	TRBJ1-2	CASSLGADYGYTF	TGTGCCAGCAGTTTAGGGGCGGACTATGGCTACACCTTC
once	TRBD2	TRBV7-2	TRBJ2-2	CASSPMGGTNTGELFF	TGTGCCAGCAGCCCCATGGGGGGGACGAACACCGGGGAGCTGTTTTTT
NA	NA	TRBV5-1	TRBJ1-1	CASNRGQENTEAFF	TGCGCCAGCAATAGGGGCCAAGAGAACACTGAAGCTTTCTTT
few	TRBD1	TRBV2	TRBJ2-6	CASSFGTGGASGANVLTF	TGTGCCAGCAGTTTCGGGACAGGGGGAGCCTCTGGGGCCAACGTCCTGACTTTC
NA	TRBD1	TRBV30	TRBJ1-2	CAWRTGLYYGYTF	TGTGCCTGGCGGACAGGGTTGTACTATGGCTACACCTTC
NA	TRBD2	TRBV5-1	TRBJ2-5	CASSPDSGGQETQYF	TGCGCCAGCAGCCCGGATAGCGGGGGGCAAGAGACCCAGTACTTC
NA	TRBD1	TRBV6-5	TRBJ2-7	CASSQVTGVGEQYF	TGTGCCAGCAGCCAAGTAACAGGGGTCGGCGAGCAGTACTTC
NA	TRBD2	TRBV7-2	TRBJ2-1	CASSLDPGRVDEQFF	TGTGCCAGCAGCTTAGACCCCGGGAGGGTGGATGAGCAGTTCTTC
once	TRBD1	TRBV9	TRBJ2-1	CASSIKWGGQGAYNEQFF	TGTGCCAGCAGCATAAAGTGGGGTGGGCAGGGGGCTTACAATGAGCAGTTCTTC
NA	NA	TRBV2	TRBJ2-5	CASRMRVLPGTQYF	TGTGCCAGCAGGATGAGAGTCCTACCGGGGACCCAGTACTTC